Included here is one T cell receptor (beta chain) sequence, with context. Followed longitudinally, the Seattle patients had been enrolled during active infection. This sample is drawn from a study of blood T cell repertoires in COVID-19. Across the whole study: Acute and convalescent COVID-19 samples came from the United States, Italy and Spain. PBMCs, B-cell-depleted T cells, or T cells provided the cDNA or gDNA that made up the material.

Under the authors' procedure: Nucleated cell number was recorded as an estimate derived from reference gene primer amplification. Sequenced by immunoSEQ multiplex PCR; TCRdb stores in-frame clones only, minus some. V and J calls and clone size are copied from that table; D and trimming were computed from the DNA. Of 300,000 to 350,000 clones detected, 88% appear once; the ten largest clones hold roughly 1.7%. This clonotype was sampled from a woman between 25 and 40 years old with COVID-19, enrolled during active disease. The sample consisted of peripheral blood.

CDR3 sequence: CASSGDRRNYGYTF. The CDR3 nucleotides are TGTGCCAGCAGTGGGGACAGGCGCAACTATGGCTACACCTTC. The gene calls are TRBV2 and TRBJ1-2, with TRBD1 matching 8 bases. The CDR3 consists of 14 residues. The germline V gene has CDR1 SNHLY and CDR2 FYNNEI. Trimming removed 4 bases from V and 2 bases from J; junction bases left unmatched: 3.